This T cell receptor beta chain is drawn from a study of blood T cell repertoires in COVID-19 (dated by TCRdb to the early 2020s). Background on the whole study: Collaborator samples came from the United States, Italy and Spain and covered acute and convalescent phases of COVID-19. The prospective study material was composed of cDNA or gDNA derived from T cells, B-cell-depleted T cells, or PBMCs. Subjects who had been exposed to COVID-19, were actively infected with it, or had recovered from it provided the deeply sampled blood TCRbeta repertoires that made up the dataset. The repertoires were released in a freely available public database meant as a resource for research on the immune response to SARS-CoV-2. The samples were drawn from the first 160 participants of the ongoing ImmuneRACE study and from 1,254 subjects provided by 6 global collaborators. Sample metadata almost always included a de-identified subject ID, COVID-19 status, age in years and sex. Where HLA class I and class II types were available, the types were taken from metadata supplied by the sample provider, not from assay-based typing.

The paper's findings and limits, for the study overall: The quantity of clinical and demographic metadata differed by source and by participant and was supplied without curation.

TCRbeta CDR3 regions were amplified from genomic DNA by means of the immunoSEQ Assay, a bias-controlled multiplex PCR. The original pipeline was this. The number of nucleated cells in each sample was estimated from the amplification of reference gene primers within the assay. To quantify the absolute abundance of each unique TCRbeta CDR3 rearrangement, sequence reads were collapsed and filtered. Productive Simpson clonality was computed per sample as the square root of Simpson's diversity index over productive rearrangements. Sourced from immuneACCESS, this table was stored by TCRdb with only in-frame sequences that have V and J called. A share of the clones is absent; for the studies checked, an unresolved V gene accounts for under half, and the remainder has no known explanation. V, J and clone size reflect that table, while D and trimming were determined from the DNA. The sample records 65,000 to 100,000 clones, 89% of which are singletons. The ten largest make up over 7% of the sample.

Taken from cysteine to phenylalanine, the CDR3 has 14 residues. Only the CDR3 DNA is retained, 42 bases long and in frame from the first base. Relative to germline, V is 5 bases shorter and J is 3 bases shorter, with 13 bases between their ends. Sequences SGHTA (CDR1) and FQGTGA (CDR2) are obtained from the germline V gene. Comments on this clone: It lacks a known antigen. Qualities for individual bases were not recorded, and no much larger clone is one base off.

Each collaborating institution followed its own protocols to collect whole blood in K2EDTA tubes. Collaborator samples were shipped for TCRbeta analysis as frozen whole blood, isolated PBMCs, or DNA extracted from either sample type. The rearranged segments are TRBV7-3 and TRBJ1-1; the D gene is unclear. The sample consisted of peripheral blood. The TCR comes from a man in his forties or fifties with acute or convalescent COVID-19. The DNA is TGTGCCAGCAGCAAAACCCACCGGGACACTGAAGCTTTCTTT. It codes for CASSKTHRDTEAFF.